This section outlines one T cell receptor beta chain sequence together with its context. The antigen remains undetermined. Deletions cut 4 bases from V and 5 bases from J, with 12 bases between. The CDR3 totals 13 residues. Germline values: CDR1 SGHKS, CDR2 YYEKEE (reference sequence). The data stem from a study of long-term antiretroviral therapy in people with HIV. Turning to the study itself: Samples collected earliest predate the 2015 immediate-ART recommendation by about a decade. Broader study findings: Diversity remained lower than transplant donor controls, even though it increased after ART. ART adherence, viral resistance and therapy changes went undocumented.

Every one of the donors gave at least one pre-ART PBMC sample and at least two post-ART PBMC samples. Samples were assayed with immunoSEQ v3.0 at survey level. Profiling relied on immunoSEQ multiplex PCR, and the TCRdb table lists in-frame clones only, not all of them. The repertoire consists of fewer than 25,000 clones, with more than 75% occurring once and the leading ten covering 3% to 4%. V usage is TRBV5-5 and J usage is TRBJ1-2, with D hard to call. The receptor comes from a woman in her forties or fifties with HIV. Sequencing was performed on unsorted PBMCs, taken around 2.7 years after starting antiretroviral therapy. The CDR3 sequence: CASSLTARYGYTF. The CDR3 DNA follows: TGTGCCAGCAGCCTGACCGCGAGGTATGGCTACACCTTC.